This T cell receptor (beta chain) was identified in a study of control samples from healthy donors and cancer patients. Some clones are missing from TCRdb's copy, which holds only in-frame ones; the method was immunoSEQ multiplex PCR. The sample yields around 140,000 clones, roughly 86% seen once. Input material: PBMCs. The clonotype comes from a man in his fifties with head and neck cancer.

This chain's CDR3 is CASSFDGTGKDTGELFF. DNA for the CDR3: TGCGCCAGCAGCTTTGATGGGACAGGGAAAGACACCGGGGAGCTGTTTTTT. The V call is TRBV5-1, the J call TRBJ2-2; 9 bases agree with TRBD1. Germline CDR1 reads SGHRS; CDR2 reads YFSETQ. This CDR3 has 17 amino acids. V trimming: 2 bases; J trimming: 3 bases; junction bases outside the gene matches: 8.